A selection of T cell receptor beta chains follows, all from one sample in a study of T cell changes during pregnancy in multiple sclerosis. The repertoire was sequenced with immunoSEQ multiplex PCR; TCRdb's copy has only in-frame clones and lacks some. Among approximately 54,000 clones, approximately 91% were seen once, and the ten largest hold roughly 1.2%. The sequencing here drew on peripheral blood, taken after pregnancy. The receptors derive from a female donor in good health, enrolled as a control in a pregnancy study. Each CDR3 is given with its conserved first and last residue. The order of the fields is V gene, clone size, CDR3 length, D gene, J gene, CDR3 DNA, CDR3 protein. The D gene is left open where the match is weak. Some rows have no size entry. The others give once, few or many, or a class for an expanded clone.

v_call: TRBV27; clone_size: .; cdr3_length: 15; d_call: TRBD2; j_call: TRBJ2-1; cdr3_nt: TGTGCCAGCAGTTCCTCAACTAGCGGGAGGACTGAGCAGTTCTTC; cdr3_aa: CASSSSTSGRTEQFF
v_call: TRBV27; clone_size: .; cdr3_length: 15; d_call: TRBD2; j_call: TRBJ2-7; cdr3_nt: TGTGCCAGCAGTTTGCAAGCGGGGGTCACCTACGAGCAGTACTTC; cdr3_aa: CASSLQAGVTYEQYF
v_call: TRBV11-2; clone_size: .; cdr3_length: 13; d_call: .; j_call: TRBJ2-1; cdr3_nt: TGTGCCAGCAGCTCTCAGATCATCGATGAGCAGTTCTTC; cdr3_aa: CASSSQIIDEQFF
v_call: TRBV2; clone_size: .; cdr3_length: 15; d_call: TRBD2; j_call: TRBJ2-5; cdr3_nt: TGTGCCAGCCCGTTGGCACGGGGGGACCAAGAGACCCAGTACTTC; cdr3_aa: CASPLARGDQETQYF
v_call: TRBV5-1; clone_size: .; cdr3_length: 17; d_call: TRBD2; j_call: TRBJ2-7; cdr3_nt: TGCGCCAGCAGCGTCGGGACTAGCGGGGGGGCTCGGTACGAGCAGTACTTC; cdr3_aa: CASSVGTSGGARYEQYF
v_call: TRBV19; clone_size: .; cdr3_length: 13; d_call: TRBD1; j_call: TRBJ1-1; cdr3_nt: TGTGCCAGTAGTACGACAGGGGACACTGAAGCTTTCTTT; cdr3_aa: CASSTTGDTEAFF
v_call: TRBV7-9; clone_size: few; cdr3_length: 14; d_call: .; j_call: TRBJ1-4; cdr3_nt: TGTGCCAGCAGGTCGGGAGGGGTTAATGAAAAACTGTTTTTT; cdr3_aa: CASRSGGVNEKLFF
v_call: TRBV6-1; clone_size: .; cdr3_length: 15; d_call: TRBD1; j_call: TRBJ1-3; cdr3_nt: TGTGCCAGCAGTGAAGGGACAGGGGGTGGAAACACCATATATTTT; cdr3_aa: CASSEGTGGGNTIYF
v_call: TRBV10-2; clone_size: .; cdr3_length: 13; d_call: .; j_call: TRBJ2-1; cdr3_nt: TGCGCCAGCGCATCCAGCTCCTACAATGAGCAGTTCTTC; cdr3_aa: CASASSSYNEQFF
v_call: TRBV4-2; clone_size: medium-sized; cdr3_length: 16; d_call: TRBD1; j_call: TRBJ1-4; cdr3_nt: TGTGCCAGCAGCCAAGGGGTACGACAGGGTGATGAAAAACTGTTTTTT; cdr3_aa: CASSQGVRQGDEKLFF
v_call: TRBV7-2; clone_size: .; cdr3_length: 14; d_call: .; j_call: TRBJ2-2; cdr3_nt: TGTGCCAGCGGCCGGTTAGCGTCCACCGGGGAGCTGTTTTTT; cdr3_aa: CASGRLASTGELFF
v_call: TRBV6-1; clone_size: .; cdr3_length: 10; d_call: .; j_call: TRBJ1-3; cdr3_nt: TGTGCCAGCTTTCTTAACACCATATATTTT; cdr3_aa: CASFLNTIYF
v_call: TRBV6-5; clone_size: once; cdr3_length: 15; d_call: TRBD2; j_call: TRBJ2-1; cdr3_nt: TGTGCCAGCAGTTACCGCAGCGGGGGGGATCGGAAGCAGTTCTTC; cdr3_aa: CASSYRSGGDRKQFF
v_call: TRBV18; clone_size: .; cdr3_length: 18; d_call: TRBD1; j_call: TRBJ1-5; cdr3_nt: TGTGCCAGCTCACCGGGAACGACAGGGACGTTCAGCAATCAGCCCCAGCATTTT; cdr3_aa: CASSPGTTGTFSNQPQHF
v_call: TRBV6-1; clone_size: .; cdr3_length: 14; d_call: .; j_call: TRBJ1-1; cdr3_nt: TGTGCCAGCAGCGACCTACACGAACGGGCTGAAGCTTTCTTT; cdr3_aa: CASSDLHERAEAFF
v_call: TRBV5-1; clone_size: .; cdr3_length: 15; d_call: .; j_call: TRBJ2-7; cdr3_nt: TGCGCCAGCAGCTTGGGGGGGGTCAGCTCCTACGAGCAGTACTTC; cdr3_aa: CASSLGGVSSYEQYF
v_call: TRBV5-1; clone_size: .; cdr3_length: 15; d_call: TRBD2; j_call: TRBJ2-7; cdr3_nt: TGCGCCAGCAGGTCCGGGACTAGCGTGAACACCCAGCAGTACTTC; cdr3_aa: CASRSGTSVNTQQYF
v_call: TRBV7-9; clone_size: .; cdr3_length: 13; d_call: TRBD2; j_call: TRBJ2-1; cdr3_nt: TGTGCCAGCAGCCCGTGGTCTAGCGGGACTCCTTTCTTC; cdr3_aa: CASSPWSSGTPFF
v_call: TRBV6-4; clone_size: .; cdr3_length: 18; d_call: TRBD2; j_call: TRBJ2-1; cdr3_nt: TGTGCCAGCAGCCACGGGTTGGCTCAGGCTAGCGGGGGTAGTGAGCAGTTCTTC; cdr3_aa: CASSHGLAQASGGSEQFF
v_call: TRBV27; clone_size: .; cdr3_length: 14; d_call: TRBD1; j_call: TRBJ2-3; cdr3_nt: TGTGCCAGCAGTCTAGACAGGGCGACAGATACGCAGTATTTT; cdr3_aa: CASSLDRATDTQYF
v_call: TRBV5-1; clone_size: .; cdr3_length: 14; d_call: .; j_call: TRBJ1-1; cdr3_nt: TGCGCCAGCAGCTCACAGGGTGAGGGGTCTGAAGCTTTCTTT; cdr3_aa: CASSSQGEGSEAFF
v_call: TRBV5-1; clone_size: .; cdr3_length: 14; d_call: TRBD1; j_call: TRBJ2-3; cdr3_nt: TGCGCCAGCAGCTGGGGACAGGGGACAGATACGCAGTATTTT; cdr3_aa: CASSWGQGTDTQYF
v_call: TRBV25-1; clone_size: .; cdr3_length: 18; d_call: TRBD1; j_call: TRBJ1-3; cdr3_nt: TGTGCCAGCAGTGAATGGGTATCTAGGACAGGGGCTGGAAACACCATATATTTT; cdr3_aa: CASSEWVSRTGAGNTIYF
v_call: TRBV2; clone_size: .; cdr3_length: 14; d_call: TRBD1; j_call: TRBJ1-1; cdr3_nt: TGTGCCAGCAGTGGAAGACAGGGGGCTTCTGAAGCTTTCTTT; cdr3_aa: CASSGRQGASEAFF
v_call: TRBV6-1; clone_size: .; cdr3_length: 15; d_call: .; j_call: TRBJ2-5; cdr3_nt: TGTGCCAGCAGTGTCCTTGAAGTTTCGGGGGAGACCCAGTACTTC; cdr3_aa: CASSVLEVSGETQYF
v_call: TRBV19; clone_size: .; cdr3_length: 16; d_call: .; j_call: TRBJ2-7; cdr3_nt: TGTGCCAGTAGTACGACGCGGACAGGGAGGGACTACGAGCAGTACTTC; cdr3_aa: CASSTTRTGRDYEQYF
v_call: TRBV7-2; clone_size: .; cdr3_length: 13; d_call: TRBD1; j_call: TRBJ2-7; cdr3_nt: TGTGCCAGCAGCTTCGGGACAGGGTACGAGCAGTACTTC; cdr3_aa: CASSFGTGYEQYF
v_call: TRBV2; clone_size: .; cdr3_length: 16; d_call: TRBD2; j_call: TRBJ2-2; cdr3_nt: TGTGCCAGCAGCCGGGAGGCGGGAGGAAACACCGGGGAGCTGTTTTTT; cdr3_aa: CASSREAGGNTGELFF
v_call: TRBV18; clone_size: .; cdr3_length: 13; d_call: TRBD1; j_call: TRBJ1-1; cdr3_nt: TGTGCCAGTAACAGGGGTGAGAACACTGAAGCTTTCTTT; cdr3_aa: CASNRGENTEAFF
v_call: TRBV6-5; clone_size: .; cdr3_length: 15; d_call: TRBD1; j_call: TRBJ2-7; cdr3_nt: TGTGCCAGCAGTTACTCGGGACAGAGAACCTACGAGCAGTACTTC; cdr3_aa: CASSYSGQRTYEQYF
v_call: TRBV28; clone_size: .; cdr3_length: 19; d_call: TRBD2; j_call: TRBJ2-7; cdr3_nt: TGTGCCAGCAGTTTATGGCTAGCGGGAGGGCCTACCGCCCCCTACGAGCAGTACTTC; cdr3_aa: CASSLWLAGGPTAPYEQYF
v_call: TRBV20-1; clone_size: .; cdr3_length: 9; d_call: .; j_call: TRBJ2-1; cdr3_nt: TGCAGGGCAAACAATGAGCAGTTCTTC; cdr3_aa: CRANNEQFF
v_call: TRBV7-9; clone_size: .; cdr3_length: 17; d_call: .; j_call: TRBJ1-6; cdr3_nt: TGTGCCAGCAGCTCGCCCGACTGGGGGCGAACTTCTTCACCCCTCCACTTT; cdr3_aa: CASSSPDWGRTSSPLHF
v_call: TRBV19; clone_size: .; cdr3_length: 14; d_call: .; j_call: TRBJ2-2; cdr3_nt: TGTGCCAGTAAGCCCCTAACAGACACCGGGGAGCTGTTTTTT; cdr3_aa: CASKPLTDTGELFF
v_call: TRBV18; clone_size: .; cdr3_length: 16; d_call: TRBD1; j_call: TRBJ2-7; cdr3_nt: TGTGCCAGCTCACCGGTCGCCGGGACAGGCCCCCACGAGCAGTACTTC; cdr3_aa: CASSPVAGTGPHEQYF
v_call: TRBV29-1; clone_size: .; cdr3_length: 15; d_call: TRBD2; j_call: TRBJ2-2; cdr3_nt: TGCAGCGCTACGGGACTAGCGGGAGGTACCGGGGAGCTGTTTTTT; cdr3_aa: CSATGLAGGTGELFF
v_call: TRBV28; clone_size: .; cdr3_length: 13; d_call: TRBD2; j_call: TRBJ2-5; cdr3_nt: TGTGCCAGCAGTTTAGCGGGGGGAGAGACCCAGTACTTC; cdr3_aa: CASSLAGGETQYF
v_call: TRBV19; clone_size: few; cdr3_length: 15; d_call: TRBD1; j_call: TRBJ2-2; cdr3_nt: TGTGCCAGTAGTTCCGGACAGGTGAACACCGGGGAGCTGTTTTTT; cdr3_aa: CASSSGQVNTGELFF
v_call: TRBV27; clone_size: .; cdr3_length: 15; d_call: .; j_call: TRBJ1-2; cdr3_nt: TGTGCCAGCAGTCCCTATCGGGAATCTATGGATGGCTACACCTTC; cdr3_aa: CASSPYRESMDGYTF
v_call: TRBV15; clone_size: .; cdr3_length: 17; d_call: TRBD1; j_call: TRBJ1-2; cdr3_nt: TGTGCCACCAGCAGAGATCTTGTGCCCAGGGGGCATGATGGCTACACCTTC; cdr3_aa: CATSRDLVPRGHDGYTF
v_call: TRBV6-5; clone_size: once; cdr3_length: 15; d_call: .; j_call: TRBJ1-2; cdr3_nt: TGTGCCAGCAGATTCCCCTTAGCACAGGGCTATGGCTACACCTTC; cdr3_aa: CASRFPLAQGYGYTF
v_call: TRBV10-3; clone_size: .; cdr3_length: 13; d_call: .; j_call: TRBJ1-3; cdr3_nt: TGTGCCATCAGGGACACTTCTGGAAACACCATATATTTT; cdr3_aa: CAIRDTSGNTIYF
v_call: TRBV11-3; clone_size: .; cdr3_length: 15; d_call: .; j_call: TRBJ2-1; cdr3_nt: TGTGCCAGCAGCGGAAAAGGACGGGAGAGGGGCGAGCAGTTCTTC; cdr3_aa: CASSGKGRERGEQFF